Shown below are 4 T cell receptor beta chains from a single sample sequenced in a study of cytomegalovirus exposure and HLA in healthy donors. PCR employed 60 Vbeta and 13 Jbeta primers. The repertoire was sequenced with immunoSEQ multiplex PCR; TCRdb's copy has only in-frame clones and lacks some. The profile shows tens of thousands of clones, under 90% of them singletons. What was sequenced was PBMCs. These receptors all stem from a woman younger than 35 in good health and CMV-seronegative.

This clone was found once. This chain uses TRBV7-3 with TRBJ2-5; 9 nucleotides align to TRBD2. Trimming removed 5 bases from V and 5 bases from J; junction bases left unmatched: 9. Looked up from germline, CDR1 is SGHTA and CDR2 is FQGTGA. The length of the CDR3 is 15 residues. The CDR3 spells CASSEGGRVKETQYF. CDR3 nucleotides: TGTGCCAGCAGCGAGGGCGGGAGGGTGAAGGAGACCCAGTACTTC.

The rearrangement joins TRBV20-1 to TRBJ2-7; D remains ambiguous. V lost 6 bases, J lost 3 bases, and 9 bases lay in between. Looked up from germline, CDR1 is DFQATT and CDR2 is SNEGSKA (reference sequence). CDR3 length: 11 residues. CDR3 coding DNA: TGCAGTGCCCTCCTAATCTACGAGCAGTACTTC. Encoded protein: CSALLIYEQYF.

This sequence joins TRBV7-8 and TRBJ2-3; D is ambiguous. V lost 5 bases to trimming and J lost 2 bases, with 14 bases between them. The germline gives CDR1 SGHVS, CDR2 FQNEAQ. This CDR3 has 15 residues. The DNA of the CDR3 is TGTGCCAGCAGCCCTCGGTGGTCAAACACAGATACGCAGTATTTT. Its protein is CASSPRWSNTDTQYF.

The V call is TRBV28, the J call TRBJ2-2; 8 nucleotides match TRBD2. After removal of 6 bases from V and 5 bases from J, the junction contained 8 bases not matched to a gene. This CDR3 contains 15 residues. Germline assignment: CDR1 MDHEN and CDR2 SYDVKM. CDR3 in DNA: TGTGCCAGCAGACCTGGGGCTAGCGGGACCGGGGAGCTGTTTTTT. Residues: CASRPGASGTGELFF.